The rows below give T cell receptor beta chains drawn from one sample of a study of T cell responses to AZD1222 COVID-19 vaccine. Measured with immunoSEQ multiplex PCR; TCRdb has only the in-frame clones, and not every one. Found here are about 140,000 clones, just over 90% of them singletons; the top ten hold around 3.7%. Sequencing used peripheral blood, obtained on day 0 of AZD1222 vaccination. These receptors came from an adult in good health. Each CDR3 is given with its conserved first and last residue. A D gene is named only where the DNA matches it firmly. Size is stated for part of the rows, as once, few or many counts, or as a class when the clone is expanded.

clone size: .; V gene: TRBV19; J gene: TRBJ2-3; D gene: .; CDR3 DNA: TGTGCCAGTAGTATCGGGTCTAGCGGCACAGATACGCAGTATTTT; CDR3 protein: CASSIGSSGTDTQYF
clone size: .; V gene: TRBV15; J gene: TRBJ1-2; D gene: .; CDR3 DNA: TGTGCCACCAGCAGAGATAAGGGGAGTGAAGGCGATGGCTACACCTTC; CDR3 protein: CATSRDKGSEGDGYTF
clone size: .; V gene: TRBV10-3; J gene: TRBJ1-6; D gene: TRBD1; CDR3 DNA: TGTGCCATCAGTGAGTCGAAGGGGGACAGATCACCCCTCCACTTT; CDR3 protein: CAISESKGDRSPLHF
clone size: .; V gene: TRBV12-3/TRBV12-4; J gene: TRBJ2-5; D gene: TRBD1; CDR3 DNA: TGTGCCAGCAAAGTACAGGGGGCAGAGACCCAGTACTTC; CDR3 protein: CASKVQGAETQYF
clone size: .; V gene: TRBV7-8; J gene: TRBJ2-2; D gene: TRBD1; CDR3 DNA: TGTGCCAGCAGCCTGCTGCGGACAGGGGGCGAGACCGGGGAGCTGTTTTTT; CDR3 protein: CASSLLRTGGETGELFF
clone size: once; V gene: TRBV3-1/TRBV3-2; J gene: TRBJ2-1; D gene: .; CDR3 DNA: TGTGCCAGCAGCCAAGTCGAGAATCTGCTCTTC; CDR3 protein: CASSQVENLLF
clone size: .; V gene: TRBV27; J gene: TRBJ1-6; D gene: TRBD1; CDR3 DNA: TGTGCCAGCAGTTCGAGCCAGGGGGCGTCCTATTCACCCCTCCACTTT; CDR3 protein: CASSSSQGASYSPLHF
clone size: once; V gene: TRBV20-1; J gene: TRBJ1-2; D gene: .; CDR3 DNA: TGCAGTGCTAGAGATGGGGGCCTCCTGTTC; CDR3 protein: CSARDGGLLF
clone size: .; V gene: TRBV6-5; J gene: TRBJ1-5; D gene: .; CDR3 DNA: TGTGCCAGCAGTCCGAACGGGGGGCGCCAGCCCCAGCATTTT; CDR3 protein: CASSPNGGRQPQHF
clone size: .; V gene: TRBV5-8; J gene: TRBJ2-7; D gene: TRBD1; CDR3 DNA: TGTGCCAGCAGCTTACAGGGACAGGTAATCTACGAGCAGTACTTC; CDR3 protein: CASSLQGQVIYEQYF
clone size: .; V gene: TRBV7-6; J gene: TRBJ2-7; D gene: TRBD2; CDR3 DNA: TGTGCCAGCAGCCTAGCGTCGGCGGGAGGGATATACGAGCAGTACTTC; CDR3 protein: CASSLASAGGIYEQYF
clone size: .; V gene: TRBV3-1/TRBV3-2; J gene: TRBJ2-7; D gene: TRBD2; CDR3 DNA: TGTGCCAGCAGCCAAGGGCTAGCGGTCTACGAGCAGTACTTC; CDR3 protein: CASSQGLAVYEQYF
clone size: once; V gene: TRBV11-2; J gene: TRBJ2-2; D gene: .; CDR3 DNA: TGTGCCAGCAGCTTATTAAGGCGGCGGTACACCGGGGAGCTGTTTTTT; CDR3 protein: CASSLLRRRYTGELFF
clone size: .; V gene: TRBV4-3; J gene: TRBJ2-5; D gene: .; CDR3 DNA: TGCGCCAGCAGCCAAGATTTAGCCCAAGAGACCCAGTACTTC; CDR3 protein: CASSQDLAQETQYF
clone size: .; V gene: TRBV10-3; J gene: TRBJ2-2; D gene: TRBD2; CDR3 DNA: TGTGCCATCAGTGAGTTACTAGCGGGGGCACACGGGGAGCTGTTTTTT; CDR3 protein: CAISELLAGAHGELFF
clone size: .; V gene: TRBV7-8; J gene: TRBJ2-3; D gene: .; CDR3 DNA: TGTGCCAGCAGCTTAGCGCTTTTTACGGGGGCCCTCACAGATACGCAGTATTTT; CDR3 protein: CASSLALFTGALTDTQYF
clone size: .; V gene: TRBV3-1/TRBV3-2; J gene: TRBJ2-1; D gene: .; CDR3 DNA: TGTGCCAGCAGCCCCACGCGGTTGGAGCAGTTCTTC; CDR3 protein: CASSPTRLEQFF
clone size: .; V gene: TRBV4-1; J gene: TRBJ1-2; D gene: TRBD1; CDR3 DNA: TGCGCCAGCAGCCAAGGGCGGGGACAGCTTAACTATGGCTACACCTTC; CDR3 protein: CASSQGRGQLNYGYTF
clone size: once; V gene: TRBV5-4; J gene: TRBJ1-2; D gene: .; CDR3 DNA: TGTGCCAGCAGCTTTGGGTATGGCTACACCTTC; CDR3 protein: CASSFGYGYTF
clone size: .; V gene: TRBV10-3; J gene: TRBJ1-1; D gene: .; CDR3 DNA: TGTGCCATCAGGGGACCCCCGGACACTGAAGCTTTCTTT; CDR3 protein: CAIRGPPDTEAFF
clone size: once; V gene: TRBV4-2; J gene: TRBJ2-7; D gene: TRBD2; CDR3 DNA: TGTGCCAGCAGCAGGATCGGGGGGGCCGGGTACGAGCAGTACTTC; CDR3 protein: CASSRIGGAGYEQYF
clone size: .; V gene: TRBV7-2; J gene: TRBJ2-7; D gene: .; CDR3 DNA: TGTGCCAGCAGCCCGGGATCCTCAAACTACGAGCAGTACTTC; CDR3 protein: CASSPGSSNYEQYF
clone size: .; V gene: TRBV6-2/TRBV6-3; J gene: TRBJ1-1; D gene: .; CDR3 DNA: TGTGCCAGCAGTTACGGGGGGACGCTTGGCACTGAAGCTTTCTTT; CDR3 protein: CASSYGGTLGTEAFF
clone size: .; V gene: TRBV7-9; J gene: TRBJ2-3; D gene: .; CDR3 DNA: TGTGCCAGCAAATCGCCCCCGATCACAGATACGCAGTATTTT; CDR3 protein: CASKSPPITDTQYF
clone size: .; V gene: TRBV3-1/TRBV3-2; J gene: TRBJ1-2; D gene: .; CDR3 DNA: TGTGCCAGCAGCCCACGAGAGAGGGGAGGAGGCTACACCTTC; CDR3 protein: CASSPRERGGGYTF
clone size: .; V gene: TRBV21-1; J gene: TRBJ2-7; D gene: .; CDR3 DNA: TGTGCCAGCAGCAAGGACTACGAGCAGTACTTC; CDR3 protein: CASSKDYEQYF
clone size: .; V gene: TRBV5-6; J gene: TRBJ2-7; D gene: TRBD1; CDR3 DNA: TGTGCCAGCAGCGCCGGGACAGGAGCCTACGAGCAGTACTTC; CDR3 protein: CASSAGTGAYEQYF
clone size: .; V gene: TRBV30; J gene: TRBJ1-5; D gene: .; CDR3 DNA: TGTGCCTGGAGTGTACTGAGTCCTGGCAATCAGCCCCAGCATTTT; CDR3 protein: CAWSVLSPGNQPQHF
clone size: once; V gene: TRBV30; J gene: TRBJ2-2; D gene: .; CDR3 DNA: TGTGCCTGGAGTGGACTTGGGACCGCGAACACCGGGGAGCTGTTTTTT; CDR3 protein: CAWSGLGTANTGELFF
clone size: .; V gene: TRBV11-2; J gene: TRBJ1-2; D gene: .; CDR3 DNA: TGTGCCAGCAGCTTAGGGGCAGGATCCACCGATGGCTACACCTTC; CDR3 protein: CASSLGAGSTDGYTF
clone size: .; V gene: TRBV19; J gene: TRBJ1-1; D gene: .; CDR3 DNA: TGTGCCAGTAGTTCCTGGGGAGGGGAGAACACTGAAGCTTTCTTT; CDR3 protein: CASSSWGGENTEAFF
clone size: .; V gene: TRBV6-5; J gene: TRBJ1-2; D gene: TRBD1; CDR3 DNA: TGTGCCAGCAGTAGACAGGGGGCAGGTGGCTACACCTTC; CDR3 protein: CASSRQGAGGYTF
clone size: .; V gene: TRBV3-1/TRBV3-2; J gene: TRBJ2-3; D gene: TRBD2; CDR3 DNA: TGTGCCAGCAGCCAATCGGTCGGGGGGGGCGAAGATACGCAGTATTTT; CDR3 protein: CASSQSVGGGEDTQYF
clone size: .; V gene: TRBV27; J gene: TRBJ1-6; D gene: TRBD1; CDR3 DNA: TGTGCCAGCAGTCCCCTTCCCACAGGGGCCAATTCACCCCTCCACTTT; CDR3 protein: CASSPLPTGANSPLHF
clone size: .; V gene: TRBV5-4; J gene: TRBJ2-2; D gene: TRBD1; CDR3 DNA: TGTGCCATGGTCCGACAGGGGGCCCCCGGGGAGCTGTTTTTT; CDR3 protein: CAMVRQGAPGELFF
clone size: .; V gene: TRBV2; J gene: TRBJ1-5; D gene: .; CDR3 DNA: TGTGCCAGCAGTGAAGGGCAGAATCAGCCCCAGCATTTT; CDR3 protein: CASSEGQNQPQHF
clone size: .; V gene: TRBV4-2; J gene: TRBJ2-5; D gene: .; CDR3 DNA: TGTGCCAGCAGCCAAGCGGTGGCGGGACAAGAGACCCAGTACTTC; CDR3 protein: CASSQAVAGQETQYF
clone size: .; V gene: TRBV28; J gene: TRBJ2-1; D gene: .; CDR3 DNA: TGTGCCAGCAGCGTTTCCGACTACAATGAGCAGTTCTTC; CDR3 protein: CASSVSDYNEQFF
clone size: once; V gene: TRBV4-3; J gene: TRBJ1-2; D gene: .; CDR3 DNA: TGCGCCAGCAGCCACGCGGGTCAATGGAGAAAGGATGGCTACACCTTC; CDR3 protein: CASSHAGQWRKDGYTF
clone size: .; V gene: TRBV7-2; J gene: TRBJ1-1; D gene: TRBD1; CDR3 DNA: TGTGCCAGCAGCTTAGCCGGGACAGCGAACACTGAAGCTTTCTTT; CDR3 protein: CASSLAGTANTEAFF
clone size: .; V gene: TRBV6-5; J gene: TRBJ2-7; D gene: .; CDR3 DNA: TGTGCCACTCCCGACCCACAGGGTTTCTCCTACGAGCAGTACTTC; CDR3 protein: CATPDPQGFSYEQYF
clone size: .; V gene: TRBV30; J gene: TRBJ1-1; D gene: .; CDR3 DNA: TGTGCCTGGAGTGTTTTGAGGGAGTGGACTGAAGCTTTCTTT; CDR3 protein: CAWSVLREWTEAFF
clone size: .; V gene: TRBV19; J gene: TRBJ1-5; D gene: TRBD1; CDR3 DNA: TGTGCCAGTAGTATGGGAACAGGGGCAGGGGTAGATCAGCCCCAGCATTTT; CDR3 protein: CASSMGTGAGVDQPQHF
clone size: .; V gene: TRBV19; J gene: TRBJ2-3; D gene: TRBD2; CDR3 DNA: TGTGCCAGTAGTACCCGGACTAGCGGTAGCACAGATACGCAGTATTTT; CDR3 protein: CASSTRTSGSTDTQYF
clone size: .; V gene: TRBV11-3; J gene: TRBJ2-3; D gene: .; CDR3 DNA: TGTGCCAGCAGCTTAGTCCGGGGCCAAGATACGCAGTATTTT; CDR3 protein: CASSLVRGQDTQYF
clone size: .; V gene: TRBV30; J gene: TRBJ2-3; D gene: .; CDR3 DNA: TGTGCCTGGAGTGGGGGGAGCACAGATACGCAGTATTTT; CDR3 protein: CAWSGGSTDTQYF
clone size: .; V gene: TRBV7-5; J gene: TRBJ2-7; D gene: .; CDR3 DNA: TGTGCCAGAAGCCGAAGGGGGATCTGTGCCTACGAGCAGTACTTC; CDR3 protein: CARSRRGICAYEQYF
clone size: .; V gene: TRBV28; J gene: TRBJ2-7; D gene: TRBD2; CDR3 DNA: TGTGCCAGCACTCCAGGTGGCGGGAGCTCCTACGAGCAGTACTTC; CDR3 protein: CASTPGGGSSYEQYF
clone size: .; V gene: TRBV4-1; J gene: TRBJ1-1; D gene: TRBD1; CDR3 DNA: TGCGCCAGCAGCCAAGCCCTGACAGGGTTTGGAACTGAAGCTTTCTTT; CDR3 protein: CASSQALTGFGTEAFF
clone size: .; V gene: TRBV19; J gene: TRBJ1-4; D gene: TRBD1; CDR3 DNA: TGTGCCGCACAGGGGGGCCTTAATGAAAAACTGTTTTTT; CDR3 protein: CAAQGGLNEKLFF
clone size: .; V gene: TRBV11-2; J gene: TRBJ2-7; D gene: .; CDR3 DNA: TGTGCCAGCAGCTTAGCCACTACCTACGAGCAGTACTTC; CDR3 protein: CASSLATTYEQYF
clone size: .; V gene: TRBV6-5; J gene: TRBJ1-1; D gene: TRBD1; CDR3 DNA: TGTGCCAGCAGTTACTCTCCGACAGGGGATGGGACTGAAGCTTTCTTT; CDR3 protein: CASSYSPTGDGTEAFF
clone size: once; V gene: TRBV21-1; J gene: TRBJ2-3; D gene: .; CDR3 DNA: TGTGCCAGCAGCAAAGGAGGGACTAGCGGGGGTACAGATACGCAGTATTTT; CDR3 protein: CASSKGGTSGGTDTQYF
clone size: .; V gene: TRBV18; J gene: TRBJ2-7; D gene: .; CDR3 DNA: TGTGCCAGCTCACCACGGGACCGCTCCTACGAGCAGTACTTC; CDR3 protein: CASSPRDRSYEQYF